This T cell receptor beta chain appears in the sequencing data of a study of blood T cell repertoires in COVID-19. Study-level information: The United States, Italy and Spain provided the acute and convalescent COVID-19 samples. Sources were T cells, B-cell-depleted T cells, or PBMCs; the material itself was cDNA or gDNA.

The ends were cut back, 4 bases at V and 0 bases at J, with 13 bases in the middle. CDR3 length: 15 amino acids. The germline CDR1 and CDR2 sequences are SGDLS and YYNGEE. Authors' methods: For nucleated cells, counts were estimated from reference gene primer amplification. The protocol was immunoSEQ multiplex PCR, while the TCRdb copy is restricted to in-frame clones and leaves out a portion. V, J and clone size are those of that table, while D and trimming were read from the DNA. The sample consists of some 270,000 clones, 75% to 90% of them appearing once. Sequenced material: PBMCs or T cells enriched from blood (not recorded which). This chain links TRBV9 with TRBJ1-1, with D perhaps matching TRBD1 (6 bases). The source is a woman in her 30s with acute COVID-19. CDR3 DNA sequence: TGTGCCAGCAGCCGAGGGGGGGATTTGAACACTGAAGCTTTCTTT. Amino acids: CASSRGGDLNTEAFF.